This TCR beta chain derives from a study of T cell changes during pregnancy in multiple sclerosis. The CDR3 is made up of 15 amino acids. Trimming took 6 bases from V and 5 from J; bases not matched to a gene: 10. CDR1 and CDR2 (germline): ENHRY, SYGVKD. Clones were sequenced by immunoSEQ multiplex PCR, and TCRdb holds only the in-frame ones, with some missing. This table has around 42,000 clones, 75% to 95% appearing once. This TCR came from a female donor in good health, enrolled as a control in a pregnancy study. The sample in question was CD4+ T cells from peripheral blood mononuclear cells, obtained in the second trimester of pregnancy. This sequence joins TRBV10-3 and TRBJ1-5; 7 nucleotides align to TRBD1. The CDR3: CAISEDRYKDQPQHF. The CDR3 nucleotides read TGTGCCATCAGCGAGGACAGGTACAAAGATCAGCCCCAGCATTTT.